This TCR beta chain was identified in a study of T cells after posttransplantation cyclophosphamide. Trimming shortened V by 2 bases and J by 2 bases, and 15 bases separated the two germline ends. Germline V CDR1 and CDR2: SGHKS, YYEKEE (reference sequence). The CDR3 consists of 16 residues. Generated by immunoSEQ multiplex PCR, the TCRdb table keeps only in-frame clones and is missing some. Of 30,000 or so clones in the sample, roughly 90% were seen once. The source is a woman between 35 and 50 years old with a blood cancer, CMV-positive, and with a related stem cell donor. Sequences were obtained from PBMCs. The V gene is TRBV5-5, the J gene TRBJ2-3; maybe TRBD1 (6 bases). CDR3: CASSFRYRAYTDTQYF. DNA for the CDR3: TGTGCCAGCAGCTTCAGATACAGGGCCTACACAGATACGCAGTATTTT.